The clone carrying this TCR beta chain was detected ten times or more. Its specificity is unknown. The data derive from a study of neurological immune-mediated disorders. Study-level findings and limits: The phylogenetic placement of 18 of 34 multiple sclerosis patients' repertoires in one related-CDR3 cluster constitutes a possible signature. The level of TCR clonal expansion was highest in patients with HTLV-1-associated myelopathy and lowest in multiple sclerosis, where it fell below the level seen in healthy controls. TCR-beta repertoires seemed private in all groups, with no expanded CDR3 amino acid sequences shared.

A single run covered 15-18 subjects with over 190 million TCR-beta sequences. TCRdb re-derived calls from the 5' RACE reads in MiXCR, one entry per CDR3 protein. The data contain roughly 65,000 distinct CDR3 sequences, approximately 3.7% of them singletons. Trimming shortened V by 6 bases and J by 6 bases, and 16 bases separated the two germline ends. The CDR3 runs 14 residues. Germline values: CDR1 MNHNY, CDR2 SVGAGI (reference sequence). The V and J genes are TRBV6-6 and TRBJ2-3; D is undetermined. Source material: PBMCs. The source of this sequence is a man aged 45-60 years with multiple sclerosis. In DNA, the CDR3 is TGTGCCAGCAGCTACGGCTCCGCTAGGGATACGCAGTATTTT. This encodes CASSYGSARDTQYF.